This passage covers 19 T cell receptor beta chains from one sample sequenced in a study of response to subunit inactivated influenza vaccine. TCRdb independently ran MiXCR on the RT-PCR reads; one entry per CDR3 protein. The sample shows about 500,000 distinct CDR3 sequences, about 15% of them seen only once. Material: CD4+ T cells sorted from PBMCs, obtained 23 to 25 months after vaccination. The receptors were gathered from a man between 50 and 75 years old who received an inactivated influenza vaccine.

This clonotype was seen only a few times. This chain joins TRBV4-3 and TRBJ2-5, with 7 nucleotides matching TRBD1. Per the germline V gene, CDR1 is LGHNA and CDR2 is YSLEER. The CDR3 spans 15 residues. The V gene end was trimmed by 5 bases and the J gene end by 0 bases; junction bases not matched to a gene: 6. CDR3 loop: CASSYRGGYQETQYF. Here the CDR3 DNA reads TGCGCCAGCAGCTACAGGGGTGGGTACCAAGAGACCCAGTACTTC.

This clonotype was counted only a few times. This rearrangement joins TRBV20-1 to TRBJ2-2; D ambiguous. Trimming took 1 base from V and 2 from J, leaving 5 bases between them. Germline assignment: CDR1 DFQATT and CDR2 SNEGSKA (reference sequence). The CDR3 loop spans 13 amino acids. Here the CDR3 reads CSARGYNTGELFF. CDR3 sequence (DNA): TGCAGTGCTAGAGGGTACAACACCGGGGAGCTGTTTTTT.

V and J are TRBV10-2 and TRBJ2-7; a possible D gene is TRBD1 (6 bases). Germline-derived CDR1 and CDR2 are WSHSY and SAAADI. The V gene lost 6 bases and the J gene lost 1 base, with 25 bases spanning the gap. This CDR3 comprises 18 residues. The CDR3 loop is CASRGYREGANRSYEQYF. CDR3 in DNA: TGCGCCAGCAGGGGTTACAGGGAAGGAGCGAATCGATCCTACGAGCAGTACTTC.

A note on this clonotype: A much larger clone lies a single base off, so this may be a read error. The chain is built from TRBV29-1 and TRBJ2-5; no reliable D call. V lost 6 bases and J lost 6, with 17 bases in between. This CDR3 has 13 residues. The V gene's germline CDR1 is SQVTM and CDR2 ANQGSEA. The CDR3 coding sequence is TGCAGCGTGCCAATCTGGGTCGCACAGACCCAGTACTTC. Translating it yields CSVPIWVAQTQYF.

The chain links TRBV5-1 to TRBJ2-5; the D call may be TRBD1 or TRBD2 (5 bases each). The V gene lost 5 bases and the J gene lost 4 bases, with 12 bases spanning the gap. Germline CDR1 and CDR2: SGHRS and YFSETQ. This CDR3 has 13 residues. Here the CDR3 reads CASSRDPGETQYF. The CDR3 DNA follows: TGCGCCAGCAGTCGGGACCCAGGAGAGACCCAGTACTTC.

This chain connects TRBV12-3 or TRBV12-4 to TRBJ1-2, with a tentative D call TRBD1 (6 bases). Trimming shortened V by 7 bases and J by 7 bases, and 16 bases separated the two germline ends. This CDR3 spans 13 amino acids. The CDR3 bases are TGTGCCAGCAACGGAGGACAGAGGGGTGGCTACACCTTC. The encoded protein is CASNGGQRGGYTF.

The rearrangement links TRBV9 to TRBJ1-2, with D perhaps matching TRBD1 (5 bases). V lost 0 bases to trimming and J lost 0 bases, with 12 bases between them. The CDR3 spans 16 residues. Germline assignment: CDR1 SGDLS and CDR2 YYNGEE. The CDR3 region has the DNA TGTGCCAGCAGCGTAGATGGAGGGGAAACTAACTATGGCTACACCTTC. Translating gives CASSVDGGETNYGYTF.

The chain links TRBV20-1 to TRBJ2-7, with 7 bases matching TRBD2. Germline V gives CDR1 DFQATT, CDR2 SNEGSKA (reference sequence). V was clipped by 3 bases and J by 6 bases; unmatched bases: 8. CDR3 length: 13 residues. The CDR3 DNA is TGCAGTGCTAGGGATTTAGCGGGCGGCGAGCAGTACTTC. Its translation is CSARDLAGGEQYF.

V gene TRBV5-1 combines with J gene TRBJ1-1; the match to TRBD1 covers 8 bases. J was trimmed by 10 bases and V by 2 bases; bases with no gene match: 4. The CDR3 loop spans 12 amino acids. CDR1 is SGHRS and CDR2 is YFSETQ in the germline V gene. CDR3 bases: TGCGCCAGCAGCTTAACAGGGGGGGCAGCTTTCTTT. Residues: CASSLTGGAAFF.

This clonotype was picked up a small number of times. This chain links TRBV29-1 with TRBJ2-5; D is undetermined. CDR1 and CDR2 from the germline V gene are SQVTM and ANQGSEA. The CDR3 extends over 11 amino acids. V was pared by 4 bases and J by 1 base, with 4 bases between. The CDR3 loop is CSVVSQETQYF. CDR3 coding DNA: TGCAGCGTTGTTTCCCAAGAGACCCAGTACTTC.

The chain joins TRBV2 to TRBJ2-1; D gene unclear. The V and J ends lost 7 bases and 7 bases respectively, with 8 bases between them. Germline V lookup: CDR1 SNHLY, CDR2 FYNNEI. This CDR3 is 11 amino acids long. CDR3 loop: CASTGRNEQFF. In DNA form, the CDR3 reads TGTGCCAGCACTGGCCGGAATGAGCAGTTCTTC.

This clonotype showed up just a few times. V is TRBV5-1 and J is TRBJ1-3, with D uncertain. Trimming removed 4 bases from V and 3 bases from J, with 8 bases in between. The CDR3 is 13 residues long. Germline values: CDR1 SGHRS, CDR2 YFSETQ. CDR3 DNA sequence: TGCGCCAGCAGCCCGAACCTTGGAAACACCATATATTTT. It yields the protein CASSPNLGNTIYF.

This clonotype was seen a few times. Written as DNA, the CDR3 is TGTGCCAGCTCACCTTCCTTGGCGGGAGGCGGCACCGGGGAGCTGTTTTTT. Its protein product is CASSPSLAGGGTGELFF. This chain uses TRBV18 with TRBJ2-2; 8 positions match TRBD2. The CDR3 is 17 residues long. Germline V gives CDR1 KGHSH, CDR2 LQKENI. V gave up 3 bases and J gave up 4 bases; unmatched junction bases: 10.

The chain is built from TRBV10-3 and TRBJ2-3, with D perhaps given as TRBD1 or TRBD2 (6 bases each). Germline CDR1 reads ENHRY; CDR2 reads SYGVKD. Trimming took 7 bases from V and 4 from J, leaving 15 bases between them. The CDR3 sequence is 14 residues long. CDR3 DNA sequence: TGTGCCATCACAGAAGGGGGGTCAGCAGATACGCAGTATTTT. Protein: CAITEGGSADTQYF.

Here the CDR3 reads CASSLSDSDPFF. In DNA form, the CDR3 reads TGTGCCAGCAGTTTATCGGACTCCGATCCGTTCTTC. The rearrangement uses TRBV12-3 or TRBV12-4 and TRBJ2-1, with D possibly being TRBD2 (5 bases). V lost 2 bases and J 15 bases, leaving 14 bases between the germline ends. The CDR3 is made up of 12 amino acids.

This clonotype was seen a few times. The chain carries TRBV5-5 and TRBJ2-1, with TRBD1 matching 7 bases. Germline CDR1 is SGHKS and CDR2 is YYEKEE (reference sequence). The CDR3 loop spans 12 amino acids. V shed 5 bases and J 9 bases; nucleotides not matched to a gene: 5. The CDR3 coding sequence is TGTGCCAGCAGTTACGCAGGGGGTGAGCAGTTCTTC. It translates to CASSYAGGEQFF.

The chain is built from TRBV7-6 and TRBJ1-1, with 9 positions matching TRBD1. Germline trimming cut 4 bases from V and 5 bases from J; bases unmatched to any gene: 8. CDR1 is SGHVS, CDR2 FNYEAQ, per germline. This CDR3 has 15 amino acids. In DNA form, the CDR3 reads TGTGCCAGCAGCTGGCCTGGGACAGGGCAAACTGAAGCTTTCTTT. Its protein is CASSWPGTGQTEAFF.

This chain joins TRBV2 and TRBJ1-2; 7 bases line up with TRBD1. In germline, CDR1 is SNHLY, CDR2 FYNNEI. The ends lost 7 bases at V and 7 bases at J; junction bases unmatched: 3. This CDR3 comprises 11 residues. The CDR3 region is CASNYRGGYTF. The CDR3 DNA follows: TGTGCCAGCAACTACAGGGGTGGCTACACCTTC.

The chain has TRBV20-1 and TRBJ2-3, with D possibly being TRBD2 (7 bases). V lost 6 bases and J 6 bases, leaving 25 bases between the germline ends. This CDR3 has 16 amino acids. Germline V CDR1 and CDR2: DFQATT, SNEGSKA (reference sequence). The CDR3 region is CSARPPRGGPVDTQYF. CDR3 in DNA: TGCAGTGCACGCCCCCCGAGGGGGGGGCCTGTCGATACGCAGTATTTT.